This passage covers 32 T cell receptor beta chains from one sample sequenced in a study of identifying expanded T cells in peripheral blood. TCRdb's table, derived via immunoSEQ multiplex PCR, lists solely in-frame clones and lacks some. The table has roughly 100,000 clones, around nine tenths seen once. The sequenced sample consisted of blood. The receptors shown here come from a person aged 18 to 70 in good health.

The V call is TRBV28, the J call TRBJ2-7; D assignment may be TRBD1 or TRBD2 (6 bases each). CDR1 and CDR2 (germline): MDHEN, SYDVKM. With 10 bases removed from V and 2 bases from J, the gap between germline ends came to 15 bases. This CDR3 spans 13 amino acids. CDR3 nucleotides: TGTGCCATCTCTACGGGGGCGCCCTACGAGCAGTACTTC. Amino acids: CAISTGAPYEQYF. Full variable domain (rest looked up from reference TRBV28 and TRBJ2-7): DVKVTQSSRYLVKRTGEKVFLECVQDMDHENMFWYRQDPGLGLRLIYFSYDVKMKEKGDIPEGYSVSREKKERFSLILESASTNQTSMYLCAISTGAPYEQYFGPGTRLTVT.

V usage is TRBV4-2 and J usage is TRBJ1-1; unclear D gene. The CDR3 runs 17 residues. Germline lookup yields CDR1 LGHNA and CDR2 YNFKEQ. V lost 0 bases, J lost 3 bases, and 17 bases lay in between. In DNA, the CDR3 is TGTGCCAGCAGCCAAGAATTTGGAACTTACGAGGACACTGAAGCTTTCTTT. Amino acid sequence: CASSQEFGTYEDTEAFF.

The chain joins TRBV4-1 to TRBJ1-4; 9 bases agree with TRBD1. The ends lost 0 bases at V and 6 bases at J; junction bases unmatched: 5. The CDR3 consists of 16 residues. Germline CDR1 reads MGHRA; CDR2 reads YSYEKL. The CDR3 is CASSQDQGQGYEKLFF. The DNA for the CDR3 is TGCGCCAGCAGCCAAGATCAAGGACAGGGGTATGAAAAACTGTTTTTT.

The genes are TRBV28 and TRBJ1-1; D not resolved. The germline V gene encodes CDR1 MDHEN and CDR2 SYDVKM. Trimming cost V 3 bases and J 5 bases, with 10 bases left between them. The CDR3 contains 13 residues. CDR3 protein: CASSLLDVTEAFF. The CDR3 DNA is TGTGCCAGCAGTTTGTTAGATGTTACTGAAGCTTTCTTT.

The chain couples TRBV5-5 to TRBJ2-2; 7 bases align to TRBD1. The V gene's germline CDR1 is SGHKS and CDR2 YYEKEE (reference sequence). This CDR3 is 14 amino acids long. V lost 4 bases to trimming and J lost 6 bases; unmatched junction nucleotides: 6. The CDR3 spells CASSVTGKPGELFF. The DNA for the CDR3 is TGTGCCAGCAGCGTGACAGGGAAACCCGGGGAGCTGTTTTTT.

The V gene is TRBV28, the J gene TRBJ2-2, with TRBD1 as a possible D gene (5 bases). Per germline, CDR1 MDHEN and CDR2 SYDVKM. This CDR3 region has 14 residues. Trimming took 2 bases from V and 7 from J, leaving 11 bases between them. CDR3 residues: CASSLNQGGGELFF. In nucleotides, the CDR3 is TGTGCCAGCAGTTTAAACCAGGGCGGCGGGGAGCTGTTTTTT.

V usage is TRBV19 and J usage is TRBJ2-1, with D hard to call. The CDR3 length is 11 residues. In germline, CDR1 is LNHDA, CDR2 SQIVND (reference sequence). Trimming took 6 bases from V and 3 from J, leaving 3 bases between them. DNA of the CDR3: TGTGCCAGTAGCGACTACAATGAGCAGTTCTTC. It translates to CASSDYNEQFF.

This sequence joins TRBV30 and TRBJ1-4; 8 bases are a match to TRBD1. J gave up 0 bases and V 7 bases, and 4 bases lay outside the gene matches. Per germline, CDR1 GTSNPN and CDR2 SVGIG (reference sequence). The CDR3 contains 14 residues. CDR3: CASGQGTTNEKLFF. Written as DNA, the CDR3 is TGTGCCTCCGGACAGGGAACAACTAATGAAAAACTGTTTTTT. Drawing the rest from reference TRBV30 and TRBJ1-4, the complete variable domain is SQTIHQWPATLVQPVGSPLSLECTVEGTSNPNLYWYRQAAGRGLQLLFYSVGIGQISSEVPQNLSASRPQDRQFILSSKKLLLSDSGFYLCASGQGTTNEKLFFGSGTQLSVL.

The chain is built from TRBV5-5 and TRBJ1-2; no clear D. CDR3 length: 15 residues. V lost 0 bases, J lost 3 bases, and 12 bases lay in between. From germline, CDR1 is SGHKS and CDR2 YYEKEE (reference sequence). CDR3 amino acids: CASSLDWLADYGYTF. The DNA of the CDR3 is TGTGCCAGCAGCTTGGACTGGCTTGCCGACTATGGCTACACCTTC.

The CDR3 reads CASSYRGTQETQYF. The CDR3 DNA is TGTGCCAGCAGCTACCGGGGGACTCAAGAGACCCAGTACTTC. The chain combines TRBV5-4 with TRBJ2-5, with D possibly TRBD2 on 6 matching bases. The germline gives CDR1 SGHNT, CDR2 YYREEE (reference sequence). This CDR3 has 14 residues. Trimming removed 3 bases at V and 2 bases at J, with 11 bases between.

The chain carries TRBV28 and TRBJ2-7, with 8 bases identical to TRBD2. This CDR3 region has 14 residues. Germline values: CDR1 MDHEN, CDR2 SYDVKM. J lost 2 bases, V lost 6 bases, and 6 bases had no gene match. CDR3 sequence: CASRGAGAPYEQYF. The CDR3 DNA sequence: TGTGCCAGCAGGGGAGCGGGAGCCCCCTACGAGCAGTACTTC.

This chain uses TRBV27 with TRBJ1-1; possible D gene TRBD1, 6 bases. CDR3 length equals 14 residues. The V gene's germline CDR1 is MNHEY and CDR2 SMNVEV (reference sequence). Between the trimmed V and J ends, which lost 6 bases and 0 bases, there was a span of 11 bases. The CDR3: CASRSTGMNTEAFF. In DNA, the CDR3 is TGTGCCAGCAGGTCGACAGGAATGAACACTGAAGCTTTCTTT.

The chain combines TRBV15 with TRBJ2-7; 8 bases are a match to TRBD2. With 0 bases clipped from V and 5 bases from J, the junction kept 12 bases outside the gene matches. Looked up from germline, CDR1 is LNHNV and CDR2 is YYDKDF (reference sequence). This CDR3 has 17 amino acids. The CDR3 nucleotides are TGTGCCACCAGCAGAGATATTTCCGGAGCGGGAGCCAACGAGCAGTACTTC. Translation: CATSRDISGAGANEQYF.

The chain joins TRBV28 to TRBJ1-5; TRBD1 is a possible D gene (5 bases). Germline CDR1 reads MDHEN; CDR2 reads SYDVKM. With 2 bases removed from V and 6 bases from J, the gap between germline ends came to 23 bases. The CDR3 contains 18 residues. The CDR3 loop reads CASSLPTTGGEEIQPQHF. For the CDR3, the DNA is TGTGCCAGCAGTTTACCGACCACAGGCGGCGAGGAGATTCAGCCCCAGCATTTT. The complete variable domain, with remaining parts taken from reference TRBV28 and TRBJ1-5, reads DVKVTQSSRYLVKRTGEKVFLECVQDMDHENMFWYRQDPGLGLRLIYFSYDVKMKEKGDIPEGYSVSREKKERFSLILESASTNQTSMYLCASSLPTTGGEEIQPQHFGDGTRLSIL.

In its sample, this clone was seen once. The J gene is TRBJ2-5, the V gene TRBV7-6; possible D gene TRBD1, 5 bases. Germline V gives CDR1 SGHVS, CDR2 FNYEAQ. CDR3 length: 14 amino acids. V lost 5 bases to trimming and J lost 0 bases, with 10 bases between them. The CDR3 here is CASSPGWNQETQYF. The CDR3 DNA is TGTGCCAGCAGCCCAGGGTGGAACCAAGAGACCCAGTACTTC.

This chain joins TRBV6-5 and TRBJ2-2; D is unresolved. This CDR3 region has 12 residues. The germline V gene encodes CDR1 MNHEY and CDR2 SVGAGI. V dropped 11 bases and J dropped 0 bases, with 7 bases sitting between them. The CDR3: CAGQTNTGELFF. The CDR3 DNA is TGTGCCGGGCAGACGAACACCGGGGAGCTGTTTTTT.

The chain links TRBV6-1 to TRBJ2-1, with D perhaps matching TRBD2 (5 bases). Germline CDR1 and CDR2: MNHNS and SASEGT. This CDR3 comprises 14 residues. Trimming cost V 9 bases and J 13 bases, with 25 bases left between them. The CDR3 coding sequence is TGTGCCAGTGGTGCAGCCTTCGGGGTCGTGGAACAGTTCTTC. Translating gives CASGAAFGVVEQFF.

J is TRBJ1-1 and V is TRBV18; D may be TRBD1 (5 bases). The CDR3 has 15 residues. V lost 2 bases and J 5 bases, leaving 15 bases between the germline ends. Germline-derived CDR1 and CDR2 are KGHSH and LQKENI. CDR3 in amino acids: CASSPEAGGGTEAFF. CDR3 bases: TGTGCCAGCTCACCAGAGGCGGGGGGAGGGACTGAAGCTTTCTTT. Combining the CDR3 with reference TRBV18 and TRBJ1-1 gives the whole variable domain NAGVMQNPRHLVRRRGQEARLRCSPMKGHSHVYWYRQLPEEGLKFMVYLQKENIIDESGMPKERFSAEFPKEGPSILRIQQVVRGDSAAYFCASSPEAGGGTEAFFGQGTRLTVV.

In DNA, the CDR3 is TGTGCCAGCAGTGTCGGGACAGGGGGTGTTCAGCCCCAGCATTTT. It codes for CASSVGTGGVQPQHF. The chain is built from TRBV6-4 and TRBJ1-5; 11 bases are shared with TRBD1. V trimming: 4 bases; J trimming: 6 bases; junction bases outside the gene matches: 5. The CDR3 covers 15 residues. Looked up from germline, CDR1 is MRHNA and CDR2 is SNTAGT.

The J gene is TRBJ2-1, the V gene TRBV15, with D perhaps given as TRBD1 or TRBD2 (5 bases each). Germline CDR1 LNHNV, CDR2 YYDKDF (reference sequence). This CDR3 is 14 amino acids long. Trimming stripped 1 base from V and 10 bases from J, with 14 bases between. The CDR3 sequence: CATSRARGVWEQFF. DNA for the CDR3: TGTGCCACCAGCAGAGCGAGGGGAGTTTGGGAGCAGTTCTTC. The whole variable domain, remainder taken from reference TRBV15 and TRBJ2-1, is DAMVIQNPRYQVTQFGKPVTLSCSQTLNHNVMYWYQQKSSQAPKLLFHYYDKDFNNEADTPDNFQSRRPNTSFCFLDIRSPGLGDTAMYLCATSRARGVWEQFFGPGTRLTVL.

The chain combines TRBV19 with TRBJ1-6; D gene uncertain. Germline loops: CDR1 LNHDA, CDR2 SQIVND (reference sequence). Trimming pared 5 bases from V and 7 bases from J, leaving 18 bases between. The CDR3 is made up of 16 amino acids. The CDR3 loop is CASSLTVGVGNSPLHF. CDR3 DNA sequence: TGTGCCAGTAGTCTTACCGTCGGGGTGGGAAATTCACCCCTCCACTTT. Complete variable domain (other parts from reference TRBV19 and TRBJ1-6): DGGITQSPKYLFRKEGQNVTLSCEQNLNHDAMYWYRQDPGQGLRLIYYSQIVNDFQKGDIAEGYSVSREKKESFPLTVTSAQKNPTAFYLCASSLTVGVGNSPLHFGNGTRLTVT.

The chain joins TRBV28 to TRBJ2-7, with a weak D call TRBD2 (6 bases). Trimming took off 1 base at V and 5 bases at J, with 12 bases between the two ends. The CDR3 runs 14 residues. Germline V gives CDR1 MDHEN, CDR2 SYDVKM. Here the CDR3 reads CASSLLVSGDEQYF. CDR3 DNA sequence: TGTGCCAGCAGTTTATTGGTGTCGGGGGACGAGCAGTACTTC. Combining the CDR3 with reference TRBV28 and TRBJ2-7 gives the whole variable domain DVKVTQSSRYLVKRTGEKVFLECVQDMDHENMFWYRQDPGLGLRLIYFSYDVKMKEKGDIPEGYSVSREKKERFSLILESASTNQTSMYLCASSLLVSGDEQYFGPGTRLTVT.

The chain combines TRBV7-2 with TRBJ2-5; D gene ambiguous. This CDR3 region has 13 residues. Germline assignment: CDR1 SGHTA and CDR2 FQGNSA. V was pared by 7 bases and J by 2 bases, with 11 bases between. CDR3 residues: CASKSRLQETQYF. CDR3 sequence (DNA): TGTGCCAGCAAGTCGCGGTTACAAGAGACCCAGTACTTC.

The genes are TRBV6-4 and TRBJ2-3; a possible D gene is TRBD2 (6 bases). The CDR3 covers 13 residues. With 4 bases removed from V and 1 base from J, the gap between germline ends came to 6 bases. Germline V gene lookup returns CDR1 MRHNA and CDR2 SNTAGT. The CDR3 region is CASSVAGTDTQYF. Written as DNA, the CDR3 is TGTGCCAGCAGTGTAGCGGGCACAGATACGCAGTATTTT.

This clone was counted once. The CDR3 here is CASSSPSDPTYEQYF. The CDR3 DNA follows: TGTGCCAGCAGCTCACCCTCGGACCCTACCTACGAGCAGTACTTC. V gene TRBV5-4 combines with J gene TRBJ2-7; no clear D. The length of the CDR3 is 15 residues. The V end was cut by 3 bases, the J end by 2 bases, with 15 bases between. Germline lookup yields CDR1 SGHNT and CDR2 YYREEE (reference sequence).

CDR3 in DNA: TGTGCCAGCAGTGAATTTAGGGTGGGGAACACCGGGGAGCTGTTTTTT. Translating gives CASSEFRVGNTGELFF. The genes are TRBV25-1 and TRBJ2-2; unclear D gene. The CDR3 extends over 16 amino acids. The germline CDR1 and CDR2 sequences are MGHDK and SYGVNS. V lost 1 base and J lost 1, with 10 bases in between.

This clone was seen a single time. This chain joins TRBV9 and TRBJ2-7; 11 bases are shared with TRBD2. J lost 5 bases, V lost 2 bases, and 6 bases had no gene match. Germline V CDR1 and CDR2: SGDLS, YYNGEE. The CDR3 is made up of 15 amino acids. Here the CDR3 DNA reads TGTGCCAGCAGCGTCACTAGCGGGAGAGAGAACGAGCAGTACTTC. Residues: CASSVTSGRENEQYF.

This clone was counted once. This chain links TRBV7-3 with TRBJ2-6; D perhaps matches TRBD1 (6 bases). The CDR3 has 15 amino acids. V shed 5 bases and J shed 2 bases, with 10 bases lying between them. Germline lookup yields CDR1 SGHTA and CDR2 FQGTGA. The CDR3 here is CASSTQGAGANVLTF. For the CDR3, the DNA is TGTGCCAGCAGCACACAGGGTGCTGGGGCCAACGTCCTGACTTTC.

This clone has only one observation. The V gene is TRBV7-9, the J gene TRBJ1-5, with 7 bases aligning to TRBD1. Germline CDR1 and CDR2: SEHNR and FQNEAQ (reference sequence). The length of the CDR3 is 15 residues. Trimming removed 5 bases from V and 0 bases from J; junction bases left unmatched: 4. DNA of the CDR3: TGTGCCAGCAGCCTGGGACAGAATAGCAATCAGCCCCAGCATTTT. As protein: CASSLGQNSNQPQHF.

The chain has TRBV6-1 and TRBJ2-7; TRBD1 aligns across 9 bases. The trim removed 3 bases at V and 6 bases at J, leaving 6 bases unmatched. The CDR3 sequence is 14 residues long. Germline V gene data show CDR1 as MNHNS and CDR2 as SASEGT. In nucleotides, the CDR3 is TGTGCCAGCAGTGAGTACAGGGGGCGACGCGAGCAGTACTTC. This sequence encodes CASSEYRGRREQYF.

V usage is TRBV9 and J usage is TRBJ2-1, with D tentatively TRBD1 or TRBD2 (6 bases each). This CDR3 is 16 amino acids long. V gave up 4 bases and J gave up 4 bases, with 18 bases separating them. Germline-derived CDR1 and CDR2 are SGDLS and YYNGEE. CDR3 coding DNA: TGTGCCAGCAGCCCCCCCGGGGGCGATACGTACAATGAGCAGTTCTTC. This codes for CASSPPGGDTYNEQFF. Drawing the rest from reference TRBV9 and TRBJ2-1, the complete variable domain is DSGVTQTPKHLITATGQRVTLRCSPRSGDLSVYWYQQSLDQGLQFLIQYYNGEERAKGNILERFSAQQFPDLHSELNLSSLELGDSALYFCASSPPGGDTYNEQFFGPGTRLTVL.

J is TRBJ1-3 and V is TRBV18; D gene uncertain. The CDR3 sequence is 16 residues long. V was trimmed by 1 base and J by 4 bases, leaving 14 bases between them. CDR1 and CDR2 (germline): KGHSH, LQKENI. CDR3 nucleotide sequence: TGTGCCAGCTCACCACGTACAGAGACAAGCGGAAACACCATATATTTT. It codes for CASSPRTETSGNTIYF.